This T cell receptor beta chain is drawn from a study of shared clonotypes between healthy human individuals. Into CD45RA+ naive and CD45RA-negative memory subsets, the CD4+ cells were split. Trimming shortened V by 0 bases and J by 8 bases, and 16 bases separated the two germline ends. The CDR3 sequence is 16 residues long. Per the germline V gene, CDR1 is MGHRA and CDR2 is YSYEKL. A note on this clone: Its cognate antigen is unknown.

Whole-study results and caveats: Several donors shared approximately 5% of their naive CD4 clonotypes. Generally, estimated richness proved larger in naive subsets than it did in memory subsets.

For sorted subsets, 150 to 200 ng DNA per replicate equaled approximately 30,000 T cell genomes. TCRdb's copy holds only in-frame clones and misses some; the assay was immunoSEQ multiplex PCR. Here the sample spans around 750,000 clones, approximately 79% being singletons. This chain joins TRBV4-1 and TRBJ1-4, with no clear D. Specimen: memory CD4+ T cells sorted from blood. This sample's subset: CD45RA-negative fraction. This TCR derives from a woman aged 25 to 39 in good health. The CDR3 loop is CASSQDGVEGEEKLFF. The CDR3 nucleotides are TGCGCCAGCAGCCAAGACGGGGTGGAGGGAGAGGAAAAACTGTTTTTT.